These 20 T cell receptor beta chains were sequenced from one sample in a study of blood T cell repertoires in COVID-19. Produced via immunoSEQ multiplex PCR; TCRdb's table is partial and in-frame only. The sample holds approximately 360,000 clones, under 85% seen once. The sequenced material came from PBMCs or T cells enriched from blood (not recorded which). All receptors come from a woman aged 45-65 years who had recovered from COVID-19.

V and J are TRBV27 and TRBJ1-5; possibly TRBD1 for D (6 bases). V was shortened by 6 bases and J by 5 bases, with 17 bases between the two germline ends. Per the germline V gene, CDR1 is MNHEY and CDR2 is SMNVEV (reference sequence). The CDR3 is 15 residues long. The CDR3 bases are TGTGCCAGCAGAATTCGCCTGGCAGGGGATCAGCCCCAGCATTTT. Translation gives CASRIRLAGDQPQHF.

The V call is TRBV19, the J call TRBJ1-2, with a weak D call TRBD1 (6 bases). The length of the CDR3 is 18 residues. The V end was cut by 6 bases, the J end by 0 bases, with 23 bases between. Germline V gene lookup returns CDR1 LNHDA and CDR2 SQIVND (reference sequence). Here the CDR3 reads CASSLTGTRMLTNYGYTF. The DNA for the CDR3 is TGTGCCAGTAGCCTTACCGGGACACGAATGCTTACTAACTATGGCTACACCTTC.

The chain uses TRBV6-1 and TRBJ1-2, with TRBD1 identical over 7 bases. The CDR3 runs 15 residues. Losses at the gene ends were 2 bases for V and 4 bases for J; bases not matched to a gene: 7. Per germline, CDR1 MNHNS and CDR2 SASEGT. The CDR3, as DNA: TGTGCCAGCAGTGAAAGCGTTACAGGGGTCTATGGCTACACCTTC. It specifies CASSESVTGVYGYTF.

J is TRBJ1-3 and V is TRBV19, with D tentatively TRBD1 (5 bases). Trimming pared 4 bases from V and 4 bases from J, leaving 11 bases between. Germline CDR1 reads LNHDA; CDR2 reads SQIVND (reference sequence). The CDR3 is 14 amino acids. The DNA for the CDR3 is TGTGCCAGTAGTAGAAGGACAAGAGGAAACACCATATATTTT. Translated, it gives CASSRRTRGNTIYF.

This chain uses TRBV27 with TRBJ2-7; D is ambiguous. The germline V gene has CDR1 MNHEY and CDR2 SMNVEV (reference sequence). Between the trimmed V and J ends, which lost 5 bases and 3 bases, there was a span of 11 bases. This CDR3 has 13 amino acids. CDR3: CASSASTYYEQYF. CDR3 bases: TGTGCCAGCAGTGCCTCGACATACTACGAGCAGTACTTC.

This chain uses TRBV29-1 with TRBJ1-2; 8 bases match TRBD1. CDR3 size: 13 residues. V lost 7 bases, J lost 4 bases, and 8 bases stayed unmatched. The V gene's germline CDR1 is SQVTM and CDR2 ANQGSEA. CDR3 in amino acids: CSALTRGLYGYTF. Here the CDR3 DNA reads TGCAGCGCCCTCACCAGGGGGCTCTATGGCTACACCTTC.

The table lists this clone with a few counts. V usage is TRBV20-1 and J usage is TRBJ2-7; 8 positions agree with TRBD2. V was clipped by 3 bases and J by 2 bases; unmatched bases: 9. Germline lookup yields CDR1 DFQATT and CDR2 SNEGSKA (reference sequence). The CDR3 runs 15 residues. The CDR3 protein is CSASGSGGQTYEQYF. The CDR3 bases are TGCAGTGCTAGTGGGAGCGGGGGTCAAACCTACGAGCAGTACTTC.

This clone was counted ten times or more. Distinct nucleotide sequences in the sample also encode this CDR3. The chain employs TRBV6-1 and TRBJ1-2; 7 bases match TRBD1. CDR3 size: 13 residues. V lost 2 bases to trimming and J lost 3 bases; unmatched junction nucleotides: 0. The V gene's germline CDR1 is MNHNS and CDR2 SASEGT. The CDR3 here is CASSETGDYGYTF. The CDR3 bases are TGTGCCAGCAGTGAAACAGGGGACTATGGCTACACCTTC.

The gene calls are TRBV25-1 and TRBJ1-5; D unclear. This CDR3 region has 12 residues. V was cut by 4 bases and J by 6 bases, with 7 bases left in between. Germline-derived CDR1 and CDR2 are MGHDK and SYGVNS. The CDR3 region has the DNA TGTGCCAGCAGTGTAGGAGGTCAGCCCCAGCATTTT. This translates into CASSVGGQPQHF.

The J gene is TRBJ1-6, the V gene TRBV4-3; D remains ambiguous. The CDR3 is 16 residues long. The germline V gene encodes CDR1 LGHNA and CDR2 YSLEER. The V end lost 1 base, the J end lost 0 bases, and 7 bases lay between the germline ends. The CDR3, as DNA: TGCGCCAGCAGCCAAGTGGGGAGCTCCTATAATTCACCCCTCCACTTT. It yields the protein CASSQVGSSYNSPLHF.

A single count supports this clone. V gene TRBV15 combines with J gene TRBJ1-1, with D unclear. Trimming removed 1 base at V and 7 bases at J, with 7 bases between. The CDR3 loop spans 12 amino acids. The germline V gene encodes CDR1 LNHNV and CDR2 YYDKDF (reference sequence). The CDR3 is CATSRGLSEAFF. CDR3 bases: TGTGCCACCAGCAGAGGCCTAAGTGAAGCTTTCTTT.

The V gene is TRBV4-1, the J gene TRBJ2-3; 7 bases are shared with TRBD2. The trim removed 2 bases at V and 6 bases at J, leaving 5 bases unmatched. The CDR3 covers 14 residues. Germline V gene lookup returns CDR1 MGHRA and CDR2 YSYEKL. In DNA form, the CDR3 reads TGCGCCAGCAGCCAAAAGCGGGGTCCGGATACGCAGTATTTT. It is translated as CASSQKRGPDTQYF.

The CDR3 DNA is TGTGCCAGCAGCTTCCGGACTAGCGGATCCTCAGATACGCAGTATTTT. It specifies CASSFRTSGSSDTQYF. The chain has TRBV5-4 and TRBJ2-3; 10 nucleotides agree with TRBD2. This CDR3 region has 16 residues. J was trimmed by 4 bases and V by 2 bases; bases with no gene match: 7. The germline V gene has CDR1 SGHNT and CDR2 YYREEE (reference sequence).

This chain links TRBV7-3 with TRBJ2-2, with 8 bases matching TRBD1. Germline CDR1 is SGHTA and CDR2 is FQGTGA. With 1 base clipped from V and 3 bases from J, the junction kept 1 base outside the gene matches. This CDR3 is 15 amino acids long. The CDR3 DNA follows: TGTGCCAGCAGCTTAAGGGGACAGGACACCGGGGAGCTGTTTTTT. This translates into CASSLRGQDTGELFF.

This clone has more than one count but fewer than ten. The chain has TRBV7-8 and TRBJ1-4; D is perhaps TRBD1 (6 bases). The CDR3 extends over 16 amino acids. From germline, CDR1 is SGHVS and CDR2 FQNEAQ. Trimming pared 0 bases from V and 7 bases from J, leaving 15 bases between. The CDR3 sequence is CASSLARGGWGEKLFF. The DNA for the CDR3 is TGTGCCAGCAGCTTAGCGCGGGGGGGCTGGGGTGAAAAACTGTTTTTT.

The gene calls are TRBV10-3 and TRBJ1-3; 7 bases agree with TRBD1. The length of the CDR3 is 14 residues. V lost 10 bases and J lost 2; bases outside the gene matches: 8. Germline CDR1 and CDR2: ENHRY and SYGVKD. CDR3 loop: CATEGGETGNTIYF. The CDR3, as DNA: TGTGCCACCGAAGGGGGCGAGACTGGAAACACCATATATTTT.

The chain combines TRBV19 with TRBJ2-2; D is uncertain. CDR1 and CDR2 (germline): LNHDA, SQIVND (reference sequence). V was cut by 1 base and J by 4 bases, with 4 bases left in between. The CDR3 totals 13 residues. DNA for the CDR3: TGTGCCAGTAGTATAGCCCGCACCGGGGAGCTGTTTTTT. It encodes CASSIARTGELFF.

The chain is built from TRBV25-1 and TRBJ1-1, with 8 bases matching TRBD1. This CDR3 region has 13 residues. V trimming: 7 bases; J trimming: 4 bases; junction bases outside the gene matches: 5. The germline V gene has CDR1 MGHDK and CDR2 SYGVNS. CDR3 in amino acids: CASKDRESTEAFF. CDR3 nucleotides: TGTGCCAGCAAGGACAGGGAGAGCACTGAAGCTTTCTTT.

This clone was counted once. The chain uses TRBV7-2 and TRBJ1-2; D gene unclear. Germline CDR1 and CDR2: SGHTA and FQGNSA. This CDR3 is built from 16 residues. Trimming shortened V by 4 bases and J by 4 bases, and 19 bases separated the two germline ends. CDR3: CASSSTRISIVYGYTF. The CDR3 coding sequence is TGTGCCAGCAGCTCCACCAGGATTTCTATAGTCTATGGCTACACCTTC.

The V call is TRBV3-1 (or the pseudogene TRBV3-2), the J call TRBJ1-6; D unclear. In germline, CDR1 is LGHDT, CDR2 YNNKEL (reference sequence). Deletions cut 3 bases from V and 8 bases from J, with 14 bases between. The CDR3 loop spans 15 amino acids. In DNA form, the CDR3 reads TGTGCCAGCAGCCACGAGGGAGGAGCGGATTCACCCCTCCACTTT. This gives the protein CASSHEGGADSPLHF.